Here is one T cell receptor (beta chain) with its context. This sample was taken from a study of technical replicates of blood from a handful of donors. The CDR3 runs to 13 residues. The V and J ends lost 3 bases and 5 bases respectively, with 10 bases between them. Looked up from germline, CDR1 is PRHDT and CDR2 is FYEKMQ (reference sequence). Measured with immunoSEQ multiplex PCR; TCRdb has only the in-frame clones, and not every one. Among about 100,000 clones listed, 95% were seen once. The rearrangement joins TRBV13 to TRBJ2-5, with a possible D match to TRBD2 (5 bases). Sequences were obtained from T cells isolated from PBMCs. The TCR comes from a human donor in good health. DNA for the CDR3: TGTGCCAGCAGCTTGGGCGAGCGGGAGACCCAGTACTTC. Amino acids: CASSLGERETQYF.